This TCR beta chain was obtained from a study of T cell changes during pregnancy in multiple sclerosis. Germline V gene sequence: CDR1 MNHEY, CDR2 SVGAGI. The V and J ends lost 2 bases and 0 bases respectively, with 10 bases between them. This CDR3 has 16 amino acids. Sequenced by immunoSEQ multiplex PCR; TCRdb stores in-frame clones only, minus some. The profile covers approximately 130,000 clones, with roughly 96% appearing a single time and over 0.35% taken by the ten largest. The sequence was obtained from a female donor with multiple sclerosis, enrolled in a pregnancy study. This chain joins TRBV6-5 and TRBJ2-2; D remains unclear. The source was peripheral blood, collected after pregnancy. CDR3 coding DNA: TGTGCCAGCAGTTACCGCGGCGCCTCGAACACCGGGGAGCTGTTTTTT. Its protein product is CASSYRGASNTGELFF.